The sample holds a few counts of the clone carrying this T cell receptor (beta chain). The antigen remains undetermined. This CDR3 contains 13 residues. Germline V gives CDR1 KGHSH, CDR2 LQKENI. V trimming: 6 bases; J trimming: 5 bases; junction bases outside the gene matches: 7. This record comes from a study of blood T cells in healthy people across ages. Study summary: Template switching retrieved approximately one barcoded beta molecule for each two T cells. Study-level results: More naive CD4+ cells and higher diversity were found in long-lived than in aged donors. A roughly linear fall in TCR beta diversity per million T cells was seen with increasing age. Calculation of diversity from one million T cells yielded estimates considered to be underestimates.

A second PCR, run for roughly 6 to 11 cycles, used a sample-barcoded 5' primer plus a J-beta primer mix. TCRdb reanalysed the 5' RACE reads using MiXCR and keeps one entry per CDR3 protein. This table holds almost 300,000 distinct CDR3 sequences, roughly 27% found once. The chain employs TRBV18 and TRBJ2-7; 7 nucleotides align to TRBD1. This TCR came from a woman in her 70s in good health. The source material was blood. CDR3 DNA: TGTGCCAGCTCGGAAGACAGGGAACACGAGCAGTACTTC. It specifies CASSEDREHEQYF.